This entry describes one T cell receptor beta chain. The method was immunoSEQ multiplex PCR; TCRdb's version includes in-frame clones alone and lacks a portion of them. This table holds 160,000 or so clones, around 81% found once. With 1 base removed from V and 4 bases from J, the gap between germline ends came to 5 bases. The CDR3 contains 12 residues. The source of the sample is a study of blood T cell repertoires in COVID-19. The sequencing sample was made of peripheral blood. This sequence was found in an older man who had recovered from COVID-19. This chain connects TRBV12-3 or TRBV12-4 to TRBJ2-7; D call uncertain. The CDR3 sequence: CASSLERYEQYF. Here the CDR3 DNA reads TGTGCCAGCAGTTTAGAGAGGTACGAGCAGTACTTC.